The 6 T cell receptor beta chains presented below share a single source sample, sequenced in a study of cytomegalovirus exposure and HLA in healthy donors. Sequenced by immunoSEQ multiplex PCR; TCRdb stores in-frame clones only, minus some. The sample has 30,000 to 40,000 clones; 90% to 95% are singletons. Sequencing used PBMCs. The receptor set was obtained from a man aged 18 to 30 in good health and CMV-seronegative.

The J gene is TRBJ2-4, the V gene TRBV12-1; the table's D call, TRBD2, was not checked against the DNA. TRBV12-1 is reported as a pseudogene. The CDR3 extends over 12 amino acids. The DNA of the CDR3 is TGTGCCAGCCACCCTAAAGGCGGCATTCAGTACTTC. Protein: CASHPKGGIQYF.

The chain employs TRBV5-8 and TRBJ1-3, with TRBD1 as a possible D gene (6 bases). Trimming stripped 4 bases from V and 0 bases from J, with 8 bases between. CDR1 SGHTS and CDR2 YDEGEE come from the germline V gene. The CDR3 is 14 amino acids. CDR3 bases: TGTGCCAGCAGCACCAGGGGCTCTGGAAACACCATATATTTT. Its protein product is CASSTRGSGNTIYF.

CDR3 amino acids: CASSQDGRSGGSSTDTQYF. DNA of the CDR3: TGTGCCAGCAGCCAAGATGGGCGTAGCGGGGGGTCTAGCACAGATACGCAGTATTTT. This sequence joins TRBV4-2 and TRBJ2-3; TRBD2 matches 10 bases. The CDR3 runs 19 residues. Germline lookup yields CDR1 LGHNA and CDR2 YNFKEQ. The ends lost 0 bases at V and 0 bases at J; junction bases unmatched: 9.

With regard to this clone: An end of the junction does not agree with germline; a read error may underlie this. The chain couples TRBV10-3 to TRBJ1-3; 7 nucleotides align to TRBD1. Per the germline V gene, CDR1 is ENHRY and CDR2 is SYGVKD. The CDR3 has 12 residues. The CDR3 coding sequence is TGTGCCATCAGGGGGACAGCCGGATTAATTCTGTTT. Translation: CAIRGTAGLILF.

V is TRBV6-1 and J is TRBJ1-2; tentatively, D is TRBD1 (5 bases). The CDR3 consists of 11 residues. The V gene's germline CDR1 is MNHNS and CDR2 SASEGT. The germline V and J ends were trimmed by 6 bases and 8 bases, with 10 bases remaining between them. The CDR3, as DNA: TGTGCCAGCAGCCGGGGGTACGGCTACACCTTC. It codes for CASSRGYGYTF.

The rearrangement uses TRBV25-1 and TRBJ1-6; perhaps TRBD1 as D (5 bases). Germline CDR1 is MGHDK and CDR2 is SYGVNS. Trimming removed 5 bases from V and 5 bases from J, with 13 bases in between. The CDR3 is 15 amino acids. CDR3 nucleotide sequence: TGTGCCAGCAGTCCTCATGGAGGGGATAATTCACCCCTCCACTTT. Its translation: CASSPHGGDNSPLHF.